This is a list of T cell receptor beta chains from one sample in a study of CD8+CD57+ T cells in acquired aplastic anemia. MiXCR, applied by TCRdb to the reads, yields one record per CDR3 protein. The sample has hundreds of thousands of distinct CDR3 sequences, around 72% seen once. The material sequenced was sorted CD4+, CD8+, or CD8+CD57+ T cells (not recorded which) from PBMCs. The receptors derive from a human donor in good health, serving as a control. Each CDR3 is given with its conserved first and last residue. Each record gives: clone size, D gene, CDR3 length, J gene, V gene, CDR3 protein, CDR3 DNA. A D gene is named only where the DNA matches it firmly. Not all rows give a size; the values are once, few, many and, for expanded clones, a class.

once NA 15 TRBJ2-7 TRBV9 CASSLQSWDKEQQYF TGTGCCAGCAGCCTGCAGTCTTGGGACAAGGAACAGCAGTACTTC
NA TRBD2 14 TRBJ2-7 TRBV10-2 CASSGGVAAYEQYF TGTGCCAGCAGCGGGGGGGTGGCCGCTTATGAGCAGTACTTC
NA NA 14 TRBJ2-7 TRBV7-6 CASSPGGLSYEQYF TGTGCCAGCAGCCCCGGGGGGCTGTCCTACGAGCAGTACTTC
NA NA 15 TRBJ2-7 TRBV7-2 CASSLTAGLVTLHYF TGTGCCAGCAGCTTAACTGCCGGGTTAGTGACCCTCCACTACTTC
few TRBD1 14 TRBJ2-7 TRBV9 CASSVLPPHRGQYF TGTGCCAGCAGCGTCCTCCCCCCACACAGGGGACAGTACTTC
NA TRBD1 12 TRBJ2-7 TRBV25-1 CAGQQGAYEQYF TGTGCCGGTCAACAGGGGGCCTACGAGCAGTACTTC
NA TRBD1 14 TRBJ1-2 TRBV30 CAWSVRPGGYGYTF TGTGCCTGGAGTGTACGGCCAGGGGGCTATGGCTACACCTTC
NA NA 15 TRBJ2-7 TRBV7-2 CASSLQDRNSPEHYF TGTGCCAGCAGCTTACAGGATCGCAACTCCCCCGAGCATTACTTC
once TRBD1 14 TRBJ1-5 TRBV7-8 CASSAADRNQPQHF TGTGCCAGCAGCGCAGCGGACAGGAATCAGCCCCAGCATTTT
NA NA 15 TRBJ2-3 TRBV5-1 CASSLGGGYKDTQYF TGTGCCAGCAGCTTAGGGGGGGGGTACAAAGATACGCAGTATTTT
many TRBD1 17 TRBJ2-1 TRBV13 CASSSIRDSLTYNEQFF TGTGCCAGCAGCTCGATCCGGGACAGTTTAACCTACAATGAGCAGTTCTTC
NA NA 16 TRBJ1-5 TRBV20-1 CSASGSGGQRRQPQHF TGCAGTGCTAGCGGTAGTGGGGGCCAACGCCGTCAGCCCCAGCATTTT
NA NA 15 TRBJ1-5 TRBV2 CASSEDRADHQPQHF TGTGCCAGCAGTGAAGATAGGGCAGACCATCAGCCCCAGCATTTT
NA NA 16 TRBJ2-5 TRBV5-5 CASSPGGTDGTETQYF TGTGCCAGCAGCCCAGGGGGGACTGACGGGACGGAGACCCAGTACTTC
many TRBD1 17 TRBJ2-5 TRBV9 CASSVDPPGGIQETQYF TGTGCCAGCAGCGTAGATCCCCCAGGGGGCATCCAAGAGACCCAGTACTTC
few NA 13 TRBJ1-2 TRBV2 CASSEQGAYGYTF TGTGCCAGCAGTGAACAGGGAGCCTATGGCTACACCTTC
many NA 14 TRBJ2-3 TRBV10-3 CATYGETGTDTQYF TGTGCCACTTACGGGGAAACAGGCACAGATACGCAGTATTTT
NA TRBD1 15 TRBJ2-7 TRBV25-1 CTSTRRTGGGYEQYF TGTACCAGCACTCGGCGGACAGGGGGTGGGTACGAGCAGTACTTC
many TRBD1 16 TRBJ1-4 TRBV29-1 CSVEGARGQDNEKLFF TGCAGCGTTGAAGGGGCGAGGGGGCAGGATAATGAAAAACTGTTTTTT
NA NA 15 TRBJ2-1 TRBV25-1 CASSLFPGPSNEQFF TGTGCCAGCAGTCTCTTCCCGGGGCCTTCGAATGAGCAGTTCTTC
NA NA 13 TRBJ1-2 TRBV19 CASTREGAHGYTF TGTGCCTCTACCCGGGAAGGGGCCCACGGCTACACCTTC
NA NA 16 TRBJ2-2 TRBV9 CASSTTDYGYTVELFF TGTGCCAGCAGCACCACAGACTATGGCTACACCGTCGAGCTGTTTTTT
NA NA 15 TRBJ2-1 TRBV5-5 CASSRIGGQYNEQFF TGTGCCAGCAGCCGAATCGGCGGGCAGTACAATGAGCAGTTCTTC
NA NA 14 TRBJ1-5 TRBV7-3 CASSLAASNTRQHF TGTGCCAGCAGCTTAGCGGCGAGCAATACCCGCCAGCATTTT
NA NA 14 TRBJ1-5 TRBV7-2 CASSRGRGGQPQQF TGTGCCAGCAGCCGGGGGAGGGGTGGTCAGCCCCAGCAGTTT
NA NA 14 TRBJ1-2 TRBV9 CASNVEWGNYGYTF TGTGCCAGCAACGTGGAGTGGGGGAACTATGGCTACACCTTC
NA NA 13 TRBJ1-1 TRBV7-9 CASSPTRTGEAFF TGTGCCAGCAGCCCTACCAGAACTGGTGAAGCTTTCTTT
NA NA 12 TRBJ1-6 TRBV7-2 CASRPSNPPRHF TGTGCCAGCAGACCCTCCAATCCCCCCCGCCACTTT
NA NA 15 TRBJ2-6 TRBV5-1 CASSLEGGGTNVLTF TGCGCCAGCAGCTTGGAGGGGGGTGGCACCAACGTCCTGACTTTC
NA NA 12 TRBJ1-5 TRBV5-4 CASSRKRKPQHF TGTGCCAGTAGCAGAAAGAGGAAGCCCCAGCATTTT
NA TRBD2 16 TRBJ2-3 TRBV24-1 CATSDLEGAGGDTQYF TGTGCCACCAGTGACCTAGAGGGAGCGGGAGGGGATACGCAGTATTTT
few TRBD1 14 TRBJ2-5 TRBV24-1 CATSDSGQGVVQYF TGTGCCACCAGTGATTCGGGACAGGGGGTTGTCCAGTACTTC
NA TRBD1 12 TRBJ2-7 TRBV20-1 CSARDSRTGQYF TGCAGTGCTAGAGATTCAAGGACAGGCCAGTACTTC
many NA 12 TRBJ2-7 TRBV18 CASSPPGAEQYF TGTGCCAGCTCACCACCGGGGGCCGAGCAGTACTTC
many NA 14 TRBJ1-5 TRBV5-1 CASSLAGVDQPQHF TGCGCCAGCAGCTTGGCAGGGGTTGATCAGCCCCAGCATTTT
NA TRBD1 16 TRBJ1-5 TRBV12-3/TRBV12-4 CASRDPLRGPGQPQHF TGTGCCAGTCGGGACCCTCTCAGGGGGCCTGGTCAGCCCCAGCATTTT
NA NA 11 TRBJ2-5 TRBV7-2 CASSPEPNQYF TGTGCCAGCAGCCCCGAACCAAACCAGTACTTC
few TRBD1 16 TRBJ1-2 TRBV18 CASSPTQGAIGDGYTF TGTGCCAGCTCACCCACACAGGGGGCGATTGGTGATGGCTACACCTTC
many NA 16 TRBJ1-2 TRBV5-1 CASSFDPVGWNYGYTF TGCGCCAGCAGTTTTGACCCCGTGGGGTGGAACTATGGCTACACCTTC
many TRBD1 16 TRBJ2-7 TRBV9 CASSVAPGQGSYEQYF TGTGCCAGCAGCGTAGCTCCGGGACAGGGCTCCTACGAGCAGTACTTC
NA NA 14 TRBJ1-6 TRBV9 CASSPRGGATPLHF TGTGCCAGCAGCCCCCGTGGGGGGGCGACACCCCTCCACTTT
NA NA 14 TRBJ1-5 TRBV5-6 CASGRTLSNQPQHF TGTGCCAGTGGCCGGACACTGAGCAATCAGCCCCAGCATTTT
many NA 13 TRBJ1-1 TRBV20-1 CSAARLTGSVAFF TGCAGTGCCGCAAGACTCACAGGGTCGGTAGCTTTCTTT
once NA 12 TRBJ2-1 TRBV20-1 CSATAGDNNEFF TGCAGTGCTACGGCCGGCGACAACAATGAGTTCTTC
NA TRBD1 15 TRBJ1-2 TRBV9 CASSLGAGQAYSYTF TGTGCCAGCAGCCTAGGGGCGGGACAGGCCTATAGCTACACCTTC
NA NA 17 TRBJ1-1 TRBV5-1 CASSLGAVETGSTEAFF TGCGCCAGCAGCCTCGGGGCAGTCGAGACAGGTAGTACTGAAGCTTTCTTT